This T cell receptor (beta chain) was retrieved from a study of control samples from healthy donors and cancer patients. Generated by immunoSEQ multiplex PCR, the TCRdb table keeps only in-frame clones and is missing some. The sample records under 150,000 clones, approximately 92% being singletons. This CDR3 comprises 14 residues. The germline V gene encodes CDR1 LGHNA and CDR2 YSLEER. V gave up 1 base and J gave up 0 bases, with 1 base separating them. The receptor was derived from a man aged 25-45 years in good health. J is TRBJ2-6 and V is TRBV4-3; D unresolved. Sample: blood. In DNA form, the CDR3 reads TGCGCCAGCAGCCAAGCCTCTGGGGCCAACGTCCTGACTTTC. Amino acid sequence: CASSQASGANVLTF.